These 3 T cell receptor beta chains were sequenced from one sample in a study of T-cell reconstitution after alpha-beta-depleted transplantation in children. Unique molecular identifiers were incorporated into the prepared TCRbeta library. Via MiXCR, TCRdb re-called the PCR reads, giving one row per CDR3 protein. Of 120,000 or so distinct CDR3 sequences detected, 9% to 12% appear once; the ten largest clones hold roughly 8%. The sequenced sample was PBMCs from the stem cell graft donor, obtained from the stem cell graft. The receptor source for this set is a human donor who donated a stem cell graft to a child with acute lymphoblastic leukemia.

CDR3 sequence reads: CASSHTGGSTEAFF. The CDR3 DNA reads TGTGCCAGCAGCCACACAGGGGGGAGCACTGAAGCTTTCTTT. This chain uses TRBV7-3 with TRBJ1-1; 8 bases map to TRBD1. Germline V CDR1 and CDR2: SGHTA, FQGTGA. Trimming removed 5 bases from V and 4 bases from J; junction bases left unmatched: 6. The CDR3 covers 14 residues. The full variable domain, in which reference TRBV7-3 and TRBJ1-1 provide the parts outside the CDR3, is GAGVSQTPSNKVTEKGKYVELRCDPISGHTALYWYRQSLGQGPEFLIYFQGTGAADDSGLPNDRFFAVRPEGSVSTLKIQRTERGDSAVYLCASSHTGGSTEAFFGQGTRLTVV.

This clonotype was detected ten times or more. The chain carries TRBV9 and TRBJ2-7; D may match TRBD1 or TRBD2 (5 bases each). Germline values: CDR1 SGDLS, CDR2 YYNGEE. The CDR3 spans 13 residues. V was cut by 3 bases and J by 7 bases, with 14 bases left in between. This CDR3 is CASSGLGEREQYF. CDR3 DNA: TGTGCCAGCAGCGGGCTGGGGGAACGGGAGCAGTACTTC.

At least ten counts were recorded for this clonotype. The genes are TRBV7-2 and TRBJ2-3; possible D gene TRBD2, 5 bases. Germline CDR1 reads SGHTA; CDR2 reads FQGNSA. V was cut by 1 base and J by 3 bases, with 11 bases left in between. There are 15 residues in the CDR3. The CDR3 spells CASSLVARATDTQYF. The CDR3 DNA reads as TGTGCCAGCAGCTTAGTAGCGCGGGCTACAGATACGCAGTATTTT.